Below, 22 T cell receptor beta chains from the same sample are listed, as sequenced in a study of T cells in women clearing cervical HPV infection. Here immunoSEQ multiplex PCR was the method, and the copy in TCRdb shows in-frame clones only, minus some. The sample's table shows 25,000 to 35,000 clones. The specimen was blood buffy coat. The origin of the receptors is a woman between 18 and 75 years old with a cervical HPV16 infection that either progressed to CIN3+ or cleared (not recorded which).

Points on this clone: The read falls 3 residues short of the CDR3 end, and the missing part is taken from the germline J gene. V is TRBV20-1 and J is TRBJ1-2, with a possible D match to TRBD1 (6 bases). Trimming removed 2 bases from V and 0 bases from J, with 19 bases in between. The CDR3 totals 17 residues. Germline V lookup: CDR1 DFQATT, CDR2 SNEGSKA (reference sequence). The CDR3 reads CSARTLAGDTSNYGYTF. CDR3 DNA, as far as it was read: TGCAGTGCTAGAACCTTGGCAGGGGATACTTCTAACTATGGC.

As concerns this clone: The CDR3 end lies 3 residues beyond the end of the read and is filled in from the germline J gene. Other DNA sequences within the sample encode an identical CDR3. This chain links TRBV30 with TRBJ1-3; perhaps TRBD1 as D (6 bases). CDR1 GTSNPN and CDR2 SVGIG come from the germline V gene (reference sequence). Trimming left V 5 bases short and J 4 bases short, with 9 bases between. The CDR3 sequence is 12 residues long. The CDR3 is CAWGGWGNTIYF. The CDR3 bases that were read are TGTGCCTGGGGGGGCTGGGGAAACACC.

With regard to this clone: The DNA ends 3 residues before the CDR3 does, and the rest of the CDR3 is filled in from the germline J gene. The chain joins TRBV5-1 to TRBJ2-1, with D possibly being TRBD2 (5 bases). CDR3 length: 15 amino acids. Deletions cut 5 bases from V and 2 bases from J, with 14 bases between. Germline values: CDR1 SGHRS, CDR2 YFSETQ. The CDR3 bases that were read are TGCGCCAGCAGTTCCCGGGGTGCCACCTACAATGAG. Amino acid sequence: CASSSRGATYNE. The whole CDR3 sequence reads CASSSRGATYNEQFF. Full variable domain (rest looked up from reference TRBV5-1 and TRBJ2-1): KAGVTQTPRYLIKTRGQQVTLSCSPISGHRSVSWYQQTPGQGLQFLFEYFSETQRNKGNFPGRFSGRQFSNSRSEMNVSTLELGDSALYLCASSSRGATYNEQFFGPGTRLTVL.

On this clone: The CDR3 end falls 3 residues outside the read, so it is completed with the germline J gene. V gene TRBV2 combines with J gene TRBJ2-7, with D unclear. Germline CDR1 SNHLY, CDR2 FYNNEI. This CDR3 contains 11 residues. V dropped 5 bases and J dropped 2 bases, with 4 bases sitting between them. CDR3 bases read: TGTGCCAGCAGTCCCGCCTACGAG. Translation: CASSPAYE. The whole CDR3 is CASSPAYEQYF.

Comment on this clone: The CDR3 is cut off 3 residues early in the read; its end comes from the germline J gene. The V call is TRBV11-2, the J call TRBJ2-7; 7 bases map to TRBD1. This CDR3 spans 15 amino acids. With V trimmed by 2 bases and J by 0 bases, 4 bases remained unmatched. CDR1 SGHAT and CDR2 FQNNGV come from the germline V gene. CDR3 region: CASSLSRDSSYEQYF. The sequenced part of the CDR3 DNA is TGTGCCAGCAGCTTATCCCGGGACAGCTCCTACGAG.

A remark on this clone: Read coverage stops 3 residues before the CDR3 terminus; the germline J gene supplies the remainder. This chain uses TRBV7-8 with TRBJ2-3; 7 bases align to TRBD2. J lost 5 bases, V lost 5 bases, and 1 base had no gene match. Germline V CDR1 and CDR2: SGHVS, FQNEAQ. The CDR3 runs 12 residues. The CDR3: CASSGGGDTQYF. The CDR3 bases that were read are TGTGCCAGCAGCGGGGGGGGAGATACG. The full variable domain, completed using reference TRBV7-8 and TRBJ2-3, is GAGVSQSPRYKVAKRGQDVALRCDPISGHVSLFWYQQALGQGPEFLTYFQNEAQLDKSGLPSDRFFAERPEGSVSTLKIQRTQQEDSAVYLCASSGGGDTQYFGPGTRLTVL.

Comment on this clone: The CDR3 end lies 3 residues beyond the end of the read and is filled in from the germline J gene. The genes are TRBV20-1 and TRBJ2-7; a weak D match, TRBD2 (7 bases). The length of the CDR3 is 16 residues. V was clipped by 1 base and J by 0 bases, with 16 bases between them. The germline V gene encodes CDR1 DFQATT and CDR2 SNEGSKA (reference sequence). CDR3 bases read: TGCAGTGCTAGAGCCGATGGGGGGGCCCTCTCCTACGAG. Translated: CSARADGGALSYE. The complete CDR3 reads CSARADGGALSYEQYF.

Concerning this clone: The read halts 3 residues ahead of the CDR3 end, with the missing end drawn from the germline J gene. The chain couples TRBV20-1 to TRBJ1-5; D may be TRBD1 (5 bases). The CDR3 covers 14 residues. Germline CDR1 and CDR2: DFQATT and SNEGSKA (reference sequence). Trimming left V 2 bases short and J 5 bases short, with 13 bases between. The covered CDR3 bases are TGCAGTGCTAGACCTGGGGCTGGGGATCAGCCC. As protein: CSARPGAGDQP. The CDR3, in full, reads CSARPGAGDQPQHF.

About this clone: The read terminates 3 residues before the CDR3 end, so the remaining end is supplied by the germline J gene. The V call is TRBV4-2, the J call TRBJ2-3; TRBD2 matches 12 bases. Germline V gives CDR1 LGHNA, CDR2 YNFKEQ. The CDR3 sequence is 16 residues long. J gave up 4 bases and V 0 bases, and 2 bases lay outside the gene matches. CDR3 residues: CASSQETSGRADTQYF. The part of the CDR3 DNA that was read is TGTGCCAGCAGCCAAGAGACTAGCGGGAGAGCAGATACG.

A note on this clone: With the read ending 3 residues before the CDR3 end, the germline J gene is used to fill in that end. The chain links TRBV5-1 to TRBJ1-3; tentative D call: TRBD1 (6 bases). CDR3 length equals 14 residues. Between the trimmed V and J ends, which lost 4 bases and 7 bases, there was a span of 15 bases. CDR1 is SGHRS and CDR2 is YFSETQ in the germline V gene. CDR3 DNA, as far as it was read: TGCGCCAGCAGCCTATCCCCAGGGGTCAACACC. It specifies CASSLSPGVNT. The CDR3, in full, reads CASSLSPGVNTIYF. The full variable domain, completed using reference TRBV5-1 and TRBJ1-3, is KAGVTQTPRYLIKTRGQQVTLSCSPISGHRSVSWYQQTPGQGLQFLFEYFSETQRNKGNFPGRFSGRQFSNSRSEMNVSTLELGDSALYLCASSLSPGVNTIYFGEGSWLTVV.

On this clone itself: The CDR3 end falls 3 residues outside the read, so it is completed with the germline J gene. The chain employs TRBV19 and TRBJ2-6, with TRBD1 matching 7 bases. CDR3 length: 17 amino acids. Germline V CDR1 and CDR2: LNHDA, SQIVND (reference sequence). J lost 0 bases, V lost 4 bases, and 6 bases had no gene match. CDR3 protein: CASSTRQGSSGANVLTF. The part of the CDR3 DNA that was read is TGTGCCAGTAGTACTCGACAGGGCTCCTCTGGGGCCAACGTC.

Notes on this clone: The sequence runs out 3 residues before the end of the CDR3; the remainder is reconstructed from the germline J gene. The chain is built from TRBV18 and TRBJ1-2; tentatively, D is TRBD1 (5 bases). Germline values: CDR1 KGHSH, CDR2 LQKENI. V was clipped by 6 bases and J by 6 bases, with 17 bases between them. The CDR3 has 14 amino acids. The CDR3: CASSISSGRDGYTF. The part of the CDR3 DNA that was read is TGTGCCAGCTCGATTTCCTCAGGGAGGGATGGC.

On this clone itself: The read falls 3 residues short of the CDR3 end, and the missing part is taken from the germline J gene. The chain uses TRBV9 and TRBJ1-6; D is perhaps TRBD1 (5 bases). Between the trimmed V and J ends, which lost 2 bases and 4 bases, there was a span of 10 bases. Germline lookup yields CDR1 SGDLS and CDR2 YYNGEE. This CDR3 region has 15 residues. This CDR3 is CASSVGGAYNSPLHF. The DNA read from the CDR3 is TGTGCCAGCAGCGTCGGGGGAGCTTATAATTCACCC.

Points on this clone: From the germline J gene comes the end of the CDR3, since the read stops 3 residues before it. The rearrangement joins TRBV7-9 to TRBJ2-1, with 7 bases fitting TRBD1. The junction had 6 bases not matched to a gene; V was cut back by 1 base and J by 6 bases. The CDR3 has 15 amino acids. From germline, CDR1 is SEHNR and CDR2 FQNEAQ (reference sequence). The CDR3 sequence is CASSLGQGIGNEQFF. CDR3 bases read: TGTGCCAGCAGCTTAGGACAGGGAATCGGCAATGAG. The whole variable domain, filled in from reference TRBV7-9 and TRBJ2-1, reads DTGVSQNPRHKITKRGQNVTFRCDPISEHNRLYWYRQTLGQGPEFLTYFQNEAQLEKSRLLSDRFSAERPKGSFSTLEIQRTEQGDSAMYLCASSLGQGIGNEQFFGPGTRLTVL.

With regard to this clone: The read comes to an end 3 residues before the CDR3 does, leaving the germline J gene to fill in the end. J is TRBJ2-5 and V is TRBV20-1; 7 bases match TRBD2. There are 13 residues in the CDR3. Germline V gives CDR1 DFQATT, CDR2 SNEGSKA (reference sequence). V was clipped by 6 bases and J by 3 bases; unmatched bases: 7. The DNA read from the CDR3 is TGCAGTGCGGCGCGGGGGAACGAAGAGACC. It encodes CSAARGNEET. The full CDR3 is CSAARGNEETQYF.

For this clone: The read stops 3 residues short of the end of the CDR3; the missing end is completed from the germline J gene. The chain has TRBV11-3 and TRBJ2-5, with a weak D call TRBD1 (5 bases). V lost 1 base and J lost 5, with 11 bases in between. CDR1 is SGHNT, CDR2 YENEEA, per germline. CDR3 length equals 14 residues. The CDR3 protein is CASSLADSRETQYF. The sequenced part of the CDR3 DNA is TGTGCCAGCAGCTTAGCCGACAGTCGGGAGACC.

To note about this clone: Coverage ceases 3 residues before the CDR3 finishes, and the germline J gene fills in the end. This chain joins TRBV5-1 and TRBJ2-1, with 13 bases identical to TRBD2. The germline CDR1 and CDR2 sequences are SGHRS and YFSETQ. The CDR3 sequence is 15 residues long. After removal of 3 bases from V and 6 bases from J, the junction contained 3 bases not matched to a gene. CDR3 DNA, as far as it was read: TGCGCCAGCAGCTCAAGACTAGCGGGAGGCAATGAG. This codes for CASSSRLAGGNE. The CDR3 in its entirety is CASSSRLAGGNEQFF.

As regards this clone: The sequence runs out 3 residues before the end of the CDR3; the remainder is reconstructed from the germline J gene. The genes are TRBV18 and TRBJ2-2; 7 bases are shared with TRBD1. The length of the CDR3 is 16 residues. Per the germline V gene, CDR1 is KGHSH and CDR2 is LQKENI. The CDR3 bases that were read are TGTGCCAGCTCACGCGGACAGGCGTCCTCCAATGAAAAG. It yields the protein CASSRGQASSNEK. The full CDR3 sequence reads CASSRGQASSNEKLFF.

A word on this clone: The sequenced fragment ends 3 residues before the CDR3 boundary, so the rest is inferred from the germline J gene. The chain uses TRBV19 and TRBJ2-2; 7 nucleotides match TRBD1. Germline-derived CDR1 and CDR2 are LNHDA and SQIVND (reference sequence). The CDR3 is 14 residues long. This CDR3 is CASSDRATNEKLFF. CDR3 DNA, as far as it was read: TGTGCCAGTAGTGACAGGGCCACTAATGAAAAG.

Regarding this clone: From the germline J gene comes the end of the CDR3, since the read stops 3 residues before it. The rearrangement links TRBV4-2 to TRBJ1-1; perhaps TRBD1 as D (6 bases). CDR3 length: 17 amino acids. V was cut by 3 bases and J by 1 base, with 18 bases left in between. Looked up from germline, CDR1 is LGHNA and CDR2 is YNFKEQ. The DNA read from the CDR3 is TGTGCCAGCAGCCATGTGGGGTTCGACAGGCAGAACACTGAA. Protein: CASSHVGFDRQNTE. The full CDR3 protein is CASSHVGFDRQNTEAFF.

The CDR3 sequence: CSVEAGGETQYF. Partial CDR3 DNA: TGCAGCGTTGAGGCAGGTGGGGAGACC. V is TRBV29-1 and J is TRBJ2-5; D gene ambiguous. The read gets to within 3 residues of the CDR3 end, and the germline J gene fills in the rest. Germline CDR1 reads SQVTM; CDR2 reads ANQGSEA. The CDR3 sequence is 12 residues long. V lost 3 bases and J lost 5, with 10 bases in between.

As concerns this clone: The read comes to an end 3 residues before the CDR3 does, leaving the germline J gene to fill in the end. This rearrangement joins TRBV5-6 to TRBJ2-3; a weak D match, TRBD2 (6 bases). V was trimmed by 4 bases and J by 2 bases, leaving 14 bases between them. Germline CDR1 SGHDT, CDR2 YYEEEE. The CDR3 totals 15 residues. The CDR3 here is CASSPRDLYTDTQYF. The DNA read from the CDR3 is TGTGCCAGCAGCCCTCGGGACTTATACACAGATACG.